This T cell receptor beta chain was found in a study of T cell repertoires in cytomegalovirus infection. About the study: Carrying CMV and the relevant HLA type showed in public TCR beta signatures.

TCRdb fed the reads into MiXCR, producing one record per CDR3 protein. Of some 920,000 distinct CDR3 sequences listed, approximately 32% are singletons. The germline V gene encodes CDR1 SGHTA and CDR2 FQGNSA. CDR3 length equals 14 residues. Trimming took 7 bases from V and 2 from J, leaving 14 bases between them. As concerns this clonotype: No antigen is known for it.

Broader study findings: It was HLA-C-restricted CMV-specific TCR beta clonotypes that dominated the response ex vivo.

Sequencing was performed on cultured CD8+ T cells from PBMCs, taken from culture after CMV antigen stimulation. This sequence was found in a human donor in good health (CMV status not recorded). Some clones in this sample may be carry-over from other donors' samples. This chain joins TRBV7-2 and TRBJ1-2; tentatively, D is TRBD1 (5 bases). The DNA of the CDR3 is TGTGCCAGCACCTCCGGGGGAGTAAACTATGGCTACACCTTC. Its protein is CASTSGGVNYGYTF.